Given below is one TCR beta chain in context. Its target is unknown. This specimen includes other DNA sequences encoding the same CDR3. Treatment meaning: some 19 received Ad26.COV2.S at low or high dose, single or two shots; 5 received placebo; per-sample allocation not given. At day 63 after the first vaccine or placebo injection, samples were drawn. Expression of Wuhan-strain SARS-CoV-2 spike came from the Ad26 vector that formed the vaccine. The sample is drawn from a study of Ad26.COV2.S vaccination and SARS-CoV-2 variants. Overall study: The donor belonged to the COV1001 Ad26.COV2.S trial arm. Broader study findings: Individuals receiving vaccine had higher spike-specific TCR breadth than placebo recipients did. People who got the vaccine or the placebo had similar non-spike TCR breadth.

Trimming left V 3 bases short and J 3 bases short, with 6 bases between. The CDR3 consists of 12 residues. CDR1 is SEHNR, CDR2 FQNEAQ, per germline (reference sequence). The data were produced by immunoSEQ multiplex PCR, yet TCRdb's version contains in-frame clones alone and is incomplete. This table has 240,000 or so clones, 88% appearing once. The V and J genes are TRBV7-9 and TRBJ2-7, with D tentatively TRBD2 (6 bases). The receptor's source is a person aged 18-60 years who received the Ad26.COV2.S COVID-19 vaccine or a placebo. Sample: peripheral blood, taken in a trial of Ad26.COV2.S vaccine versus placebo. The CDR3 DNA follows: TGTGCCAGCAGCTTGCGGGGCTACGAGCAGTACTTC. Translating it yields CASSLRGYEQYF.